The 30 T cell receptor beta chains reported below all come from one sample, sequenced in a study of cytomegalovirus exposure and HLA in healthy donors. Libraries were prepared by immunoSEQ multiplex PCR; TCRdb keeps only in-frame clonotypes and omits some of them. Of some 69,000 clones listed, roughly 95% are singletons. Source material: PBMCs. The receptors originated from a young woman in good health and CMV-seropositive.

This sequence joins TRBV7-2 and TRBJ1-1, with D maybe TRBD1 (6 bases). Trimming cost V 5 bases and J 1 base, with 11 bases left between them. Germline assignment: CDR1 SGHTA and CDR2 FQGNSA. The CDR3 totals 14 residues. CDR3 loop: CASSATQGNTEAFF. The CDR3 bases are TGTGCCAGCAGCGCCACACAGGGGAACACTGAAGCTTTCTTT.

This clone was found a few times. The gene calls are TRBV6-5 and TRBJ1-2, with D uncertain. The V gene's germline CDR1 is MNHEY and CDR2 SVGAGI. There are 12 residues in the CDR3. Deletions cut 5 bases from V and 7 bases from J, with 11 bases between. CDR3: CASSTPAGGYTF. The CDR3 DNA reads as TGTGCCAGCAGTACACCCGCGGGTGGCTACACCTTC.

The gene calls are TRBV29-1 and TRBJ2-7; 8 bases line up with TRBD1. Germline loops: CDR1 SQVTM, CDR2 ANQGSEA. The CDR3 runs to 14 residues. V lost 0 bases and J lost 4; bases outside the gene matches: 5. As DNA, the CDR3 is TGCAGCGTTGAAGACACCGGGACAGGTTACGAGCAGTACTTC. This codes for CSVEDTGTGYEQYF.

V usage is TRBV6-5 and J usage is TRBJ2-7; D is perhaps TRBD1 (8 bases). CDR1 is MNHEY and CDR2 is SVGAGI in the germline V gene. The CDR3 has 15 residues. The V end lost 6 bases, the J end lost 0 bases, and 15 bases lay between the germline ends. Here the CDR3 DNA reads TGTGCCAGCAGATCACAGGGGGGGAACTCCTACGAGCAGTACTTC. This sequence encodes CASRSQGGNSYEQYF.

The CDR3 sequence is CASSVGGGLYEQYF. Written as DNA, the CDR3 is TGTGCCAGCAGCGTTGGGGGGGGGTTGTACGAGCAGTACTTC. The chain has TRBV9 and TRBJ2-7; 7 bases match TRBD2. Germline V gene lookup returns CDR1 SGDLS and CDR2 YYNGEE. The CDR3 totals 14 residues. The junction had 6 bases not matched to a gene; V was cut back by 2 bases and J by 4 bases.

This sequence joins TRBV7-3 and TRBJ2-6, with 8 nucleotides matching TRBD1. Germline V lookup: CDR1 SGHTA, CDR2 FQGTGA. The length of the CDR3 is 20 residues. The trim removed 5 bases at V and 0 bases at J, leaving 15 bases unmatched. This CDR3 is CASSPLEDRVVGSGANVLTF. CDR3 in DNA: TGTGCCAGCAGCCCGTTGGAGGACAGGGTTGTCGGCTCTGGGGCCAACGTCCTGACTTTC.

V is TRBV27 and J is TRBJ2-7; 7 nucleotides match TRBD2. The CDR3 runs to 15 residues. V dropped 5 bases and J dropped 2; count of bases not matched to a gene: 9. Germline lookup yields CDR1 MNHEY and CDR2 SMNVEV (reference sequence). CDR3 region: CASSPGLPYTYEQYF. In nucleotides, the CDR3 is TGTGCCAGCAGTCCGGGACTACCCTATACCTACGAGCAGTACTTC.

The J gene is TRBJ2-7, the V gene TRBV29-1; perhaps TRBD2 as D (6 bases). This CDR3 spans 13 amino acids. V lost 3 bases and J lost 7, with 16 bases in between. CDR1 SQVTM and CDR2 ANQGSEA come from the germline V gene. CDR3 amino acids: CSVEKTGVREQYF. CDR3 DNA: TGCAGCGTTGAGAAAACGGGAGTGAGGGAGCAGTACTTC.

This clone was seen only once. The chain combines TRBV2 with TRBJ2-2, with 7 bases aligning to TRBD2. CDR1 SNHLY and CDR2 FYNNEI come from the germline V gene. The ends lost 4 bases at V and 6 bases at J; junction bases unmatched: 8. The CDR3 contains 15 residues. The CDR3 region has the DNA TGTGCCAGCAGTGTGGCGAGACTAGCTGCCGGGGAGCTGTTTTTT. Its protein product is CASSVARLAAGELFF.

The rearrangement uses TRBV27 and TRBJ2-6; tentatively, D is TRBD1 (5 bases). CDR1 and CDR2 from the germline V gene are MNHEY and SMNVEV (reference sequence). The V and J ends lost 0 bases and 0 bases respectively, with 6 bases between them. The CDR3 contains 16 residues. This CDR3 is CASSLSGASGANVLTF. CDR3 DNA: TGTGCCAGCAGTTTATCAGGGGCCTCTGGGGCCAACGTCCTGACTTTC.

The V gene is TRBV7-3, the J gene TRBJ2-5; tentatively, D is TRBD2 (6 bases). The DNA end is more similar to TRBJ2-7, so the J call may be wrong. The CDR3 length is 13 residues. The germline V gene encodes CDR1 SGHTA and CDR2 FQGTGA. In DNA, the CDR3 is TGTGCCACCCTGGGTGCGCGGGACTACGAGCAGTACTTC. It translates to CATLGARDYEQYF.

The rearrangement uses TRBV11-3 and TRBJ2-1; TRBD1 matches 7 bases. The CDR3 has 12 residues. The junction had 13 bases not matched to a gene; V was cut back by 7 bases and J by 16 bases. Germline lookup yields CDR1 SGHNT and CDR2 YENEEA. The CDR3 reads CASTPGSDRPFF. The DNA for the CDR3 is TGTGCCAGCACACCGGGGTCGGACAGGCCCTTCTTC.

This clone has just one count. This chain uses TRBV11-1 with TRBJ2-4, with D maybe TRBD1 (5 bases). Germline CDR1 SGHAT, CDR2 FQDESV (reference sequence). CDR3 size: 16 residues. V gave up 0 bases and J gave up 11 bases, with 20 bases separating them. The CDR3 spells CASSLAPGFIGAVQYF. The CDR3 nucleotides read TGTGCCAGCAGCTTAGCGCCAGGGTTCATCGGTGCTGTTCAGTACTTC.

The chain carries TRBV19 and TRBJ1-1; D remains ambiguous. The CDR3 has 14 residues. V was trimmed by 5 bases and J by 0 bases, leaving 10 bases between them. CDR1 and CDR2 from the germline V gene are LNHDA and SQIVND (reference sequence). In DNA form, the CDR3 reads TGTGCCAGTAGTCCCTTGTACATGAACACTGAAGCTTTCTTT. This encodes CASSPLYMNTEAFF.

The chain combines TRBV7-8 with TRBJ1-5; D not resolved. In germline, CDR1 is SGHVS, CDR2 FQNEAQ. Trimming removed 4 bases from V and 7 bases from J, with 14 bases in between. This CDR3 contains 14 residues. For the CDR3, the DNA is TGTGCCAGCAGCTCAAGGTCCCGCGGGCAGCCCCAGCATTTT. Amino acid sequence: CASSSRSRGQPQHF. Using reference TRBV7-8 and TRBJ1-5 for the parts outside the CDR3, the full variable domain is GAGVSQSPRYKVAKRGQDVALRCDPISGHVSLFWYQQALGQGPEFLTYFQNEAQLDKSGLPSDRFFAERPEGSVSTLKIQRTQQEDSAVYLCASSSRSRGQPQHFGDGTRLSIL.

CDR3 region: CASSFMREYTGELFF. The DNA for the CDR3 is TGTGCCAGCAGTTTCATGCGGGAGTACACCGGGGAGCTGTTTTTT. The chain uses TRBV28 and TRBJ2-2, with 7 bases fitting TRBD2. The CDR3 spans 15 residues. Trimming removed 3 bases from V and 3 bases from J; junction bases left unmatched: 4. The germline gives CDR1 MDHEN, CDR2 SYDVKM.

The genes are TRBV27 and TRBJ1-2; 9 nucleotides match TRBD1. Germline trimming cut 6 bases from V and 5 bases from J; bases unmatched to any gene: 10. The V gene's germline CDR1 is MNHEY and CDR2 SMNVEV (reference sequence). CDR3 size: 15 residues. The CDR3 sequence: CASSSRGQGTYGYTF. CDR3 nucleotides: TGTGCCAGCAGCTCTAGGGGACAGGGTACATATGGCTACACCTTC.

The V gene is TRBV27, the J gene TRBJ2-1, with D uncertain. V dropped 6 bases and J dropped 3 bases, with 9 bases sitting between them. The CDR3 has 13 residues. The germline V gene has CDR1 MNHEY and CDR2 SMNVEV (reference sequence). CDR3 DNA: TGTGCCAGCAGGGAAAACAGCTACAATGAGCAGTTCTTC. Translation: CASRENSYNEQFF.

Comments on this clone: This same CDR3 is encoded by further DNA sequences in the sample. The chain joins TRBV11-2 to TRBJ2-1, with D maybe TRBD2 (6 bases). Trimming took 4 bases from V and 0 from J, leaving 13 bases between them. The germline V gene encodes CDR1 SGHAT and CDR2 FQNNGV. This CDR3 contains 16 residues. The CDR3 bases are TGTGCCAGCAGCTCTCTGGCGGGGAGCTCCTACAATGAGCAGTTCTTC. It translates to CASSSLAGSSYNEQFF.

The chain combines TRBV5-1 with TRBJ2-7; D gene ambiguous. V was pared by 0 bases and J by 0 bases, with 7 bases between. The CDR3 spans 14 residues. Germline loops: CDR1 SGHRS, CDR2 YFSETQ. CDR3 bases: TGCGCCAGCAGCTTGGGTAGTGTCTCCTACGAGCAGTACTTC. Its translation is CASSLGSVSYEQYF. The full variable domain, completed using reference TRBV5-1 and TRBJ2-7, is KAGVTQTPRYLIKTRGQQVTLSCSPISGHRSVSWYQQTPGQGLQFLFEYFSETQRNKGNFPGRFSGRQFSNSRSEMNVSTLELGDSALYLCASSLGSVSYEQYFGPGTRLTVT.

The J gene is TRBJ2-5, the V gene TRBV29-1; tentatively, D is TRBD1 (5 bases). V was shortened by 6 bases and J by 9 bases, with 14 bases between the two germline ends. Germline assignment: CDR1 SQVTM and CDR2 ANQGSEA. The CDR3 totals 11 residues. The CDR3 region is CSVGQGNPQYF. CDR3 in DNA: TGCAGCGTAGGGCAGGGAAATCCCCAGTACTTC.

This chain links TRBV4-3 with TRBJ2-7; 7 nucleotides align to TRBD1. The length of the CDR3 is 15 residues. In germline, CDR1 is LGHNA, CDR2 YSLEER. The ends lost 4 bases at V and 4 bases at J; junction bases unmatched: 10. This CDR3 reads CASSRTGTAAYEQYF. As DNA, the CDR3 is TGCGCCAGCAGCCGCACCGGGACAGCGGCGTACGAGCAGTACTTC.

This chain links TRBV29-1 with TRBJ2-3; 7 positions agree with TRBD2. This CDR3 spans 12 amino acids. Germline V lookup: CDR1 SQVTM, CDR2 ANQGSEA. The junction had 4 bases not matched to a gene; V was cut back by 6 bases and J by 4 bases. The CDR3 sequence: CSVTGGADTQYF. CDR3 DNA: TGCAGCGTGACGGGGGGAGCAGATACGCAGTATTTT.

The rearrangement joins TRBV6-5 to TRBJ2-1; 10 bases are shared with TRBD2. The CDR3 has 15 residues. The J segment lost 2 bases and the V segment lost 6 bases, leaving 4 bases of the junction unmatched. Germline CDR1 and CDR2: MNHEY and SVGAGI. The CDR3 loop reads CASSEREGTYNEQFF. The CDR3 nucleotides are TGTGCCAGCAGCGAGCGGGAGGGTACCTACAATGAGCAGTTCTTC.

J is TRBJ2-3 and V is TRBV29-1, with 9 bases fitting TRBD1. The CDR3 sequence is 16 residues long. Germline-derived CDR1 and CDR2 are SQVTM and ANQGSEA. J lost 2 bases, V lost 1 base, and 7 bases had no gene match. Written as DNA, the CDR3 is TGCAGCGTTGAAGCCAACAGGGGGCGATCCACAGATACGCAGTATTTT. Translating gives CSVEANRGRSTDTQYF.

V usage is TRBV15 and J usage is TRBJ2-3; possibly TRBD2 for D (5 bases). The germline V and J ends were trimmed by 5 bases and 0 bases, with 12 bases remaining between them. Germline loops: CDR1 LNHNV, CDR2 YYDKDF (reference sequence). The CDR3 contains 15 residues. The CDR3 nucleotides are TGTGCCACCAGCGAAACGGAGCGGAGCACAGATACGCAGTATTTT. Protein product: CATSETERSTDTQYF.

The chain is built from TRBV6-5 and TRBJ1-2, with a possible D match to TRBD1 (5 bases). V was clipped by 2 bases and J by 4 bases, with 8 bases between them. From germline, CDR1 is MNHEY and CDR2 SVGAGI. The length of the CDR3 is 13 residues. Here the CDR3 DNA reads TGTGCCAGCAGTTACGACAGAACCTATGGCTACACCTTC. Encoded protein: CASSYDRTYGYTF.

This chain uses TRBV6-5 with TRBJ2-3; 7 bases match TRBD2. This CDR3 region has 14 residues. CDR1 is MNHEY, CDR2 SVGAGI, per germline. Unmatched junction bases numbered 3, after V lost 2 bases and J lost 4 bases. CDR3 loop: CASSYASGSDTQYF. The CDR3 DNA follows: TGTGCCAGCAGTTACGCTAGCGGTTCAGATACGCAGTATTTT.

The chain joins TRBV14 to TRBJ1-5; the D gene is possibly TRBD1 (6 bases). This CDR3 spans 16 amino acids. Germline CDR1 is SGHDN and CDR2 is FVKESK. The V end was cut by 0 bases, the J end by 2 bases, with 11 bases between. CDR3 nucleotides: TGTGCCAGCAGCCAAGAGGACAGAGAATGCAATCAGCCCCAGCATTTT. Translation gives CASSQEDRECNQPQHF. Based on the CDR3 plus reference TRBV14 and TRBJ1-5, the full variable domain is EAGVTQFPSHSVIEKGQTVTLRCDPISGHDNLYWYRRVMGKEIKFLLHFVKESKQDESGMPNNRFLAERTGGTYSTLKVQPAELEDSGVYFCASSQEDRECNQPQHFGDGTRLSIL.

The V and J genes are TRBV11-2 and TRBJ2-2, with D perhaps matching TRBD2 (5 bases). The CDR3 sequence is 14 residues long. Germline V lookup: CDR1 SGHAT, CDR2 FQNNGV. V was shortened by 5 bases and J by 8 bases, with 15 bases between the two germline ends. The CDR3 loop reads CASSPEGSRGELFF. As DNA, the CDR3 is TGTGCCAGCAGCCCCGAGGGATCGAGGGGGGAGCTGTTTTTT.